Reported below is one T cell receptor beta chain. This sample was included in a study of human T cells and chemical hapten exposure. The V gene's germline CDR1 is LNHDA and CDR2 SQIVND (reference sequence). Between the trimmed V and J ends, which lost 8 bases and 7 bases, there was a span of 12 bases. This CDR3 contains 12 residues. MiXCR, run by TCRdb on the RACE reads, gives a single entry per CDR3 protein. The sample has around 380,000 distinct CDR3 sequences; approximately 5% are singletons. Sample time point: patch test 1, 2 weeks after DPC sensitization. Treatment indicated: therapeutic diphenylcyclopropenone sensitization with weekly scalp DPC.

Specimen: whole blood, collected in connection with sensitization to the hapten diphenylcyclopropenone (DPC). The rearrangement uses TRBV19 and TRBJ1-5; weak D call: TRBD1 (6 bases). The clonotype originates from a woman between 45 and 60 years old with alopecia areata. Some clones in this sample may be carry-over from other donors' samples. The CDR3 region has the DNA TGTGCCAGTGCCCATGGGGGCCAGCCCCAGCATTTT. Protein product: CASAHGGQPQHF.